The 24 T cell receptor beta chains given below trace back to one sample, sequenced in a study of blood T cell repertoires in COVID-19 (dated by TCRdb to about 2020). Library preparation employed the immunoSEQ multiplex PCR assay. The immuneACCESS repertoire file appears here via TCRdb, limited to in-frame rearrangements. These files lack a portion of the clones; in checked studies, under half of the deficit traces to unresolved V genes, and the cause of the others is not known. This sample is represented by approximately 300,000 clones; approximately 90% of them were singletons. Of the sample, just under 6.5% is held by the ten largest clones. The sequenced material came from peripheral blood. These TCRs come from a woman in her 50s with COVID-19, enrolled during active disease.

This chain connects TRBV11-3 to TRBJ2-3, with TRBD2 matching 14 bases. V lost 4 bases to trimming and J lost 1 base; unmatched junction nucleotides: 7. CDR3 length: 18 amino acids. Germline CDR1 and CDR2: SGHNT and YENEEA. The CDR3, as DNA: TGTGCCAGCAGCTACGGACTAGCGGGAGGCCTACGCACAGATACGCAGTATTTT. It translates to CASSYGLAGGLRTDTQYF.

The CDR3 loop is CASSDQTGGLYEQYF. The CDR3 DNA sequence: TGCGCCAGCAGCGACCAAACGGGAGGCCTCTACGAGCAGTACTTC. The chain links TRBV5-1 to TRBJ2-7, with TRBD2 matching over 7 bases. The CDR3 totals 15 residues. Per the germline V gene, CDR1 is SGHRS and CDR2 is YFSETQ. J lost 3 bases, V lost 4 bases, and 10 bases had no gene match.

This CDR3 reads CASSETGEKGGTQYF. CDR3 DNA sequence: TGTGCCAGCAGTGAAACAGGGGAGAAGGGGGGGACCCAGTACTTC. The rearrangement links TRBV6-1 to TRBJ2-5; D is possibly TRBD1 (7 bases). This CDR3 is built from 15 residues. V lost 2 bases and J lost 7, with 17 bases in between. The germline V gene has CDR1 MNHNS and CDR2 SASEGT.

The J gene is TRBJ1-1, the V gene TRBV15; TRBD1 matches 8 bases. The trim removed 3 bases at V and 4 bases at J, leaving 4 bases unmatched. CDR1 is LNHNV and CDR2 is YYDKDF in the germline V gene (reference sequence). This CDR3 is 14 amino acids long. CDR3 in amino acids: CATSSPGGSTEAFF. The CDR3 DNA is TGTGCCACCAGCAGTCCAGGGGGCTCCACTGAAGCTTTCTTT.

The chain joins TRBV24-1 to TRBJ2-2, with D perhaps matching TRBD2 (5 bases). Germline V CDR1 and CDR2: KGHDR, SFDVKD. The V end was cut by 2 bases, the J end by 4 bases, with 13 bases between. The CDR3 is 16 residues long. The CDR3 spells CATSDWRGSVTGELFF. The CDR3 DNA follows: TGTGCCACCAGTGATTGGAGAGGGTCGGTCACCGGGGAGCTGTTTTTT.

This chain links TRBV14 with TRBJ2-4, with 10 bases fitting TRBD2. V lost 0 bases and J lost 0; bases outside the gene matches: 14. This CDR3 is built from 21 residues. Germline assignment: CDR1 SGHDN and CDR2 FVKESK. CDR3 residues: CASSQDLLASGSLVAKNIQYF. CDR3 nucleotides: TGTGCCAGCAGCCAAGATCTGCTGGCTAGCGGGAGTTTAGTAGCCAAAAACATTCAGTACTTC.

This clone was recorded once. The V call is TRBV2, the J call TRBJ2-1, with TRBD2 matching over 7 bases. The J segment lost 3 bases and the V segment lost 1 base, leaving 6 bases of the junction unmatched. This CDR3 contains 16 residues. The germline gives CDR1 SNHLY, CDR2 FYNNEI. The CDR3 sequence: CASSEELAENYNEQFF. CDR3 bases: TGTGCCAGCAGTGAAGAGCTAGCGGAGAACTACAATGAGCAGTTCTTC.

CDR3 in amino acids: CASSRRWGTSGLGAYEQYF. In DNA form, the CDR3 reads TGTGCCAGCAGCCGGCGCTGGGGGACTAGCGGCCTGGGCGCCTACGAGCAGTACTTC. This chain connects TRBV4-2 to TRBJ2-7; TRBD2 aligns across 11 bases. The CDR3 totals 19 residues. Germline CDR1 is LGHNA and CDR2 is YNFKEQ. V dropped 4 bases and J dropped 2; count of bases not matched to a gene: 16.

This chain joins TRBV7-8 and TRBJ2-5; no clear D gene. V dropped 3 bases and J dropped 5 bases, with 4 bases sitting between them. From germline, CDR1 is SGHVS and CDR2 FQNEAQ. The CDR3 is 11 residues long. The CDR3 sequence is CASSFGETQYF. Written as DNA, the CDR3 is TGTGCCAGCAGCTTCGGGGAGACCCAGTACTTC.

The V gene is TRBV5-5, the J gene TRBJ2-7; 7 nucleotides match TRBD1. Germline values: CDR1 SGHKS, CDR2 YYEKEE (reference sequence). V gave up 4 bases and J gave up 3 bases; unmatched junction bases: 16. There are 17 residues in the CDR3. CDR3 sequence reads: CASSPSRGIGLVYEQYF. CDR3 nucleotide sequence: TGTGCCAGCAGCCCTTCCAGGGGGATTGGATTGGTCTACGAGCAGTACTTC.

This chain links TRBV11-2 with TRBJ2-7, with TRBD1 matching over 7 bases. Losses at the gene ends were 3 bases for V and 6 bases for J; bases not matched to a gene: 8. The CDR3 has 14 residues. The germline gives CDR1 SGHAT, CDR2 FQNNGV. CDR3 sequence reads: CASSLRQGPSEQYF. CDR3 nucleotides: TGTGCCAGCAGCTTGAGACAGGGTCCCTCCGAGCAGTACTTC.

The chain combines TRBV5-1 with TRBJ2-1; 9 bases match TRBD2. Germline V gene sequence: CDR1 SGHRS, CDR2 YFSETQ. The junction had 9 bases not matched to a gene; V was cut back by 4 bases and J by 1 base. The CDR3 has 17 amino acids. This CDR3 is CASSPLGGGGSYNEQFF. The CDR3 DNA is TGCGCCAGCAGCCCCTTGGGCGGGGGGGGGTCCTACAATGAGCAGTTCTTC.

The rearrangement links TRBV3-1 (or the pseudogene TRBV3-2) to TRBJ1-2, with unresolved D. CDR1 is LGHDT, CDR2 YNNKEL, per germline (reference sequence). The CDR3 contains 11 residues. The V end lost 2 bases, the J end lost 4 bases, and 2 bases lay between the germline ends. CDR3 sequence reads: CASSQRYGYTF. CDR3 in DNA: TGTGCCAGCAGCCAACGCTATGGCTACACCTTC.

V gene TRBV7-2 combines with J gene TRBJ2-1, with 8 bases fitting TRBD1. The germline gives CDR1 SGHTA, CDR2 FQGNSA. The V segment lost 3 bases and the J segment 5 bases; nucleotides outside the gene matches: 6. The CDR3 totals 15 residues. CDR3 DNA sequence: TGTGCCAGCAGCTTCGAGGACAGGGCTAACAATGAGCAGTTCTTC. This gives the protein CASSFEDRANNEQFF.

V is TRBV14 and J is TRBJ2-7; no definite D call. The V end was cut by 2 bases, the J end by 9 bases, with 14 bases between. This CDR3 has 13 amino acids. Germline V gene sequence: CDR1 SGHDN, CDR2 FVKESK. CDR3 residues: CASSQSSFTVQYF. CDR3 DNA: TGTGCCAGCAGCCAAAGCTCCTTTACCGTGCAGTACTTC.

The chain uses TRBV27 and TRBJ2-7, with D possibly being TRBD2 (5 bases). Germline V gene data show CDR1 as MNHEY and CDR2 as SMNVEV (reference sequence). The CDR3 totals 15 residues. Trimming removed 3 bases from V and 5 bases from J, with 17 bases in between. CDR3 protein: CASSFRPLSGDEQYF. The CDR3 bases are TGTGCCAGCAGTTTCAGACCCTTATCCGGGGACGAGCAGTACTTC.

The rearrangement joins TRBV18 to TRBJ2-3; the match to TRBD2 covers 9 bases. From germline, CDR1 is KGHSH and CDR2 LQKENI. This CDR3 is built from 16 residues. V lost 6 bases, J lost 6 bases, and 13 bases stayed unmatched. The CDR3 coding sequence is TGTGCCAGCTCCCCGATAGCGGGAGTAGGTTCGGATACGCAGTATTTT. Protein product: CASSPIAGVGSDTQYF.

CDR3 in DNA: TGTGCCAGCAGCTTAGTCGCAGGATACTCCACCGGGGAGCTGTTTTTT. Translated: CASSLVAGYSTGELFF. The rearrangement links TRBV7-2 to TRBJ2-2; D is unclear. This CDR3 has 16 residues. V lost 1 base and J lost 4, with 13 bases in between. Germline CDR1 is SGHTA and CDR2 is FQGNSA.

This sequence joins TRBV19 and TRBJ2-3, with 10 bases fitting TRBD1. Germline values: CDR1 LNHDA, CDR2 SQIVND (reference sequence). The CDR3 contains 16 residues. Losses at the gene ends were 5 bases for V and 4 bases for J; bases not matched to a gene: 9. CDR3 sequence: CASSPGTGVGADTQYF. For the CDR3, the DNA is TGTGCCAGTAGTCCCGGGACAGGGGTTGGCGCAGATACGCAGTATTTT. The variable domain in full, with the rest retrieved from reference TRBV19 and TRBJ2-3, is DGGITQSPKYLFRKEGQNVTLSCEQNLNHDAMYWYRQDPGQGLRLIYYSQIVNDFQKGDIAEGYSVSREKKESFPLTVTSAQKNPTAFYLCASSPGTGVGADTQYFGPGTRLTVL.

V is TRBV5-8 and J is TRBJ2-5; 10 nucleotides line up with TRBD1. This CDR3 contains 14 residues. Germline V gene lookup returns CDR1 SGHTS and CDR2 YDEGEE. V shed 3 bases and J 2 bases; nucleotides not matched to a gene: 1. The chain's CDR3 is CASSSGQGQETQYF. As DNA, the CDR3 is TGTGCCAGCAGCTCGGGACAGGGGCAAGAGACCCAGTACTTC.

The chain uses TRBV2 and TRBJ2-3; TRBD2 matches at 8 bases. V lost 3 bases to trimming and J lost 3 bases; unmatched junction nucleotides: 11. Looked up from germline, CDR1 is SNHLY and CDR2 is FYNNEI. CDR3 length: 17 residues. Written as DNA, the CDR3 is TGTGCCAGCAGTGATCTCATAGGACTAGCTGTGACAGATACGCAGTATTTT. Its protein product is CASSDLIGLAVTDTQYF.

The chain has TRBV6-5 and TRBJ2-1; possibly TRBD2 for D (5 bases). Germline V gene sequence: CDR1 MNHEY, CDR2 SVGAGI. The CDR3 is 15 residues long. Trimming removed 5 bases at V and 2 bases at J, with 13 bases between. CDR3 region: CASSQLAQAYNEQFF. CDR3 coding DNA: TGTGCCAGCAGTCAATTAGCGCAGGCCTACAATGAGCAGTTCTTC.

V and J are TRBV6-5 and TRBJ2-7; TRBD1 might be the D (6 bases). The length of the CDR3 is 16 residues. The V end lost 0 bases, the J end lost 5 bases, and 17 bases lay between the germline ends. Germline assignment: CDR1 MNHEY and CDR2 SVGAGI. The CDR3 region has the DNA TGTGCCAGCAGTTACTCGATCTCAGGGGCTCCAGACGAGCAGTACTTC. It codes for CASSYSISGAPDEQYF.

This sequence joins TRBV30 and TRBJ2-5; TRBD1 might be the D (6 bases). CDR3 length equals 13 residues. Trimming stripped 0 bases from V and 10 bases from J, with 15 bases between. Germline CDR1 GTSNPN, CDR2 SVGIG (reference sequence). CDR3 sequence: CAWSVKGGGDQYF. In nucleotides, the CDR3 is TGTGCCTGGAGTGTCAAAGGGGGTGGGGACCAGTACTTC.